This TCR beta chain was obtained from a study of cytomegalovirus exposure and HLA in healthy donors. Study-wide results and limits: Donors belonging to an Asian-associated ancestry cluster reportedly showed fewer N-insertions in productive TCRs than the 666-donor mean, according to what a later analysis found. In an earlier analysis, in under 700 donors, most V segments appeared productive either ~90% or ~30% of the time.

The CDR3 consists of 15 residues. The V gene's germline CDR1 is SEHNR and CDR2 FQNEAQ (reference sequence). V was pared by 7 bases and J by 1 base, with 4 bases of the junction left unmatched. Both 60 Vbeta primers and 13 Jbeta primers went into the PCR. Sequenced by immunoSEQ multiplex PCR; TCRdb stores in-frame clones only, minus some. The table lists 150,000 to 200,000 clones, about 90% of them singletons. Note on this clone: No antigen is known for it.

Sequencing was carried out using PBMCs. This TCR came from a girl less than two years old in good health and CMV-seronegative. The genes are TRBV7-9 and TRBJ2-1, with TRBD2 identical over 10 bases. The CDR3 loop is CASTLTSGSYNEQFF. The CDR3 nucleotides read TGTGCCAGCACTCTGACTAGCGGGTCCTACAATGAGCAGTTCTTC.